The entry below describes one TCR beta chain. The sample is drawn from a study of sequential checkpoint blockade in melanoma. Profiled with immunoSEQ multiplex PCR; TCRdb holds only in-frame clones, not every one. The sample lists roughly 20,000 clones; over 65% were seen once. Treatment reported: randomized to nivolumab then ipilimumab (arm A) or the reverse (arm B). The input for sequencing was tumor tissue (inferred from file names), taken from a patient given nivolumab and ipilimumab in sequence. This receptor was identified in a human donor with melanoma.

CDR3 region: CSPDRVRDGRNTQYF. DNA of the CDR3: TGCAGCCCCGACAGAGTCCGGGACGGGCGAAATACGCAGTATTTT. The V call is TRBV29-1, the J call TRBJ2-3, with D perhaps matching TRBD1 or TRBD2 (5 bases each). The germline V and J ends were trimmed by 8 bases and 7 bases, with 25 bases remaining between them. Germline V gene lookup returns CDR1 SQVTM and CDR2 ANQGSEA. The CDR3 contains 15 residues.